This is a list of T cell receptor beta chains from one sample in a study of blood T cell repertoires in COVID-19. Only in-frame clones appear in the TCRdb table, and some are missing; sequencing was by immunoSEQ multiplex PCR. The top ten clones hold about 9.9% of a sample with around 230,000 clones, approximately 90% of them seen once. Sequencing was performed on peripheral blood. Receptors were obtained from a man aged 50 or older with COVID-19, enrolled during active disease. Both conserved end residues are part of each CDR3. D genes are given only for firm matches. Rows give clone size only sometimes, using once, few, many, or a class for an expanded clone.

TRBV7-3	once	TRBJ2-6	-	TGTGCCAGCAGCTTAAGAAGTACAGGACCTACTGGGGCCAACGTCCTGACTTTC	CASSLRSTGPTGANVLTF
TRBV4-3	-	TRBJ2-3	TRBD1	TGCGCCAGCAGCCCACGGACAGGGGAGGCAGATACGCAGTATTTT	CASSPRTGEADTQYF
TRBV4-3	once	TRBJ1-4	-	TGCGCCAGCAGCCAAGAACCTGACAGAGCAACTAATGAAAAACTGTTTTTT	CASSQEPDRATNEKLFF
TRBV9	-	TRBJ2-2	TRBD2	TGTGCCAGCAGCGTGTCTAGCGGGGGGCCCGGGGAGCTGTTTTTT	CASSVSSGGPGELFF
TRBV18	-	TRBJ2-5	TRBD2	TGTGCCAGCTCACCAAGGACTAGCGGGGGGGCTGCTGTCGAGACCCAGTACTTC	CASSPRTSGGAAVETQYF
TRBV5-6	-	TRBJ1-6	-	TGTGCCAGCAGCTTGGAGGGGACAAATTCACCCCTCCACTTT	CASSLEGTNSPLHF
TRBV9	-	TRBJ2-3	-	TGTGCCAGCAGCGTAGAAGTGGGGACAAGCACAGATACGCAGTATTTT	CASSVEVGTSTDTQYF
TRBV29-1	-	TRBJ2-3	-	TGCAGCGTTCCGTACACAGATACGCAGTATTTT	CSVPYTDTQYF
TRBV6-2/TRBV6-3	-	TRBJ2-7	TRBD1	TGTGCCAGCAGTTCCCTAGGACAGGGCCGCTCCTACGAGCAGTACTTC	CASSSLGQGRSYEQYF
TRBV6-5	-	TRBJ1-5	TRBD1	TGTGCCAGCAGTCGGACAGGGGAAAGCAATCAGCCCCAGCATTTT	CASSRTGESNQPQHF
TRBV18	-	TRBJ2-1	TRBD2	TGTGCCAGCTCACCGATGACTAGCGGGAGTGGCGAGCAGTTCTTC	CASSPMTSGSGEQFF
TRBV11-1	-	TRBJ1-6	-	TGTGCCAGCAGCTTAGCTCTGTATTCACCCCTCCACTTT	CASSLALYSPLHF
TRBV28	-	TRBJ1-2	TRBD1	TGTGCCAGCAGTTTCAGGGGGCCTTATGGCTACACCTTC	CASSFRGPYGYTF
TRBV30	-	TRBJ2-7	-	TGTGCCGGAGGAGGGTGGAGAGACTACGAGCAGTACTTC	CAGGGWRDYEQYF
TRBV27	-	TRBJ1-6	-	TGTGCCAGCAGTCGCAGACAGAATAATTCACCCCTCCACTTT	CASSRRQNNSPLHF
TRBV7-2	-	TRBJ1-5	-	TGTGCCAGCAGCTTACGGGGACACGGCAATCAGCCCCAGCATTTT	CASSLRGHGNQPQHF
TRBV6-6	few	TRBJ1-6	TRBD1	TGTGCCAGCAGTCGCCGGGACAGGGCCTTTGAGTCCGGGAAAAGCTCCTATAATTCACCCCTCCACTTT	CASSRRDRAFESGKSSYNSPLHF
TRBV6-5	-	TRBJ1-6	-	TGTGCCAGCAGTTACGGGGCTGATTCACCCCTCCACTTT	CASSYGADSPLHF
TRBV4-1	few	TRBJ1-2	-	TGCGCCAGCAGCCAAGTAGGGCAGGGGCACTATGGCTACACCTTC	CASSQVGQGHYGYTF
TRBV7-8	once	TRBJ1-4	-	TGTGCCAGCAGCCCAGGGTCAACTAATGAAAAACTGTTTTTT	CASSPGSTNEKLFF
TRBV6-5	-	TRBJ1-2	-	TGTGCCAGCAGGCCACCTACTAACTATGGCTACACCTTC	CASRPPTNYGYTF
TRBV9	few	TRBJ2-1	TRBD2	TGTGCCAGCAGCCGGGGTGGCGGGGGGCAATACAATGAGCAGTTCTTC	CASSRGGGGQYNEQFF
TRBV14	-	TRBJ2-7	-	TGTGCCAGCAGCCAAGCAGGGTCCTACGAGCAGTACTTC	CASSQAGSYEQYF
TRBV6-5	-	TRBJ1-1	-	TGTGCCAGCAGGCCCTCAGGGTTGAACACTGAAGCTTTCTTT	CASRPSGLNTEAFF
TRBV4-2	-	TRBJ1-2	-	TGTGCCAGCAGCCAAGATGAGACAGCAAACTATGGCTACACCTTC	CASSQDETANYGYTF
TRBV3-1/TRBV3-2	-	TRBJ1-1	-	TGTGCCAGCAGCCAAGGGGGGCAGGCGGCTTTCTTT	CASSQGGQAAFF
TRBV27	-	TRBJ2-2	TRBD2	TGTGCCAGCACCGGGACTAGCGGGAGTGGGGGGGAGCTGTTTTTT	CASTGTSGSGGELFF
TRBV29-1	-	TRBJ2-2	TRBD2	TGCAGCGCTAGCGGGAGGACGTACACCGGGGAGCTGTTTTTT	CSASGRTYTGELFF
TRBV19	once	TRBJ1-1	-	TGTGCCAGTTCAGGGTTGGCCAACACTGAAGCTTTCTTT	CASSGLANTEAFF
TRBV13	-	TRBJ1-1	TRBD1	TGTGCCAGCAGCTTACCTCTCGACAGGGGCACGAACACTGAAGCTTTCTTT	CASSLPLDRGTNTEAFF
TRBV27	-	TRBJ2-5	TRBD1	TGTGCCAGCAGTTTCGACCGCACAGGGGGCTGGGAGACCCAGTACTTC	CASSFDRTGGWETQYF
TRBV5-5	once	TRBJ2-5	TRBD2	TGTGCCAGCAGCGACTGGACCGCAGCGGGGGAGACCCAGTACTTC	CASSDWTAAGETQYF
TRBV15	-	TRBJ1-4	-	TGTGCCACCAGCAGAGGGGCCTCTAATGAAAAACTGTTTTTT	CATSRGASNEKLFF
TRBV7-9	-	TRBJ2-7	-	TGTGCCAGCAGCTTAGGAAGCCTCACAGGGATGAACACCTACGAGCAGTACTTC	CASSLGSLTGMNTYEQYF
TRBV6-1	-	TRBJ1-2	-	TGTGCCAGCAGTGAAAATCCGAGGTACGGGGACTATGGCTACACCTTC	CASSENPRYGDYGYTF
TRBV27	-	TRBJ2-7	TRBD1	TGTGCCAGCAGTTCATACAGGGGCCGGAGCTACGAGCAGTACTTC	CASSSYRGRSYEQYF
TRBV30	-	TRBJ1-3	-	TGTGCCTGGACAGGGCTCTCTGGAAACACCATATATTTT	CAWTGLSGNTIYF
TRBV14	-	TRBJ2-5	TRBD1	TGTGCCAGCAGCCAAGCACCGGGACAGGGGAAAGAGACCCAGTACTTC	CASSQAPGQGKETQYF
TRBV27	-	TRBJ1-1	TRBD1	TGTGCCAGCAGTTCCAGACAGGGGGGTGGTCTCGGCACTGAAGCTTTCTTT	CASSSRQGGGLGTEAFF